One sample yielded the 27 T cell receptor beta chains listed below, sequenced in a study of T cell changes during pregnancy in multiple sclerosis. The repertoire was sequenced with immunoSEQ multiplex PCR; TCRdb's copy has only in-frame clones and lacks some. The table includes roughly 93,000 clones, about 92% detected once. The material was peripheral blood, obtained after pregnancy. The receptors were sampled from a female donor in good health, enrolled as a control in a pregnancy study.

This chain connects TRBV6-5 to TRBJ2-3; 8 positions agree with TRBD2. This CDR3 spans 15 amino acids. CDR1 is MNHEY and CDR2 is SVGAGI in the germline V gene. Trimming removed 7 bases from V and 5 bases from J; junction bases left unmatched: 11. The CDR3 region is CASNSLGGVIDTQYF. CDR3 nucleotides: TGTGCCAGCAACTCCCTCGGGGGGGTGATAGATACGCAGTATTTT.

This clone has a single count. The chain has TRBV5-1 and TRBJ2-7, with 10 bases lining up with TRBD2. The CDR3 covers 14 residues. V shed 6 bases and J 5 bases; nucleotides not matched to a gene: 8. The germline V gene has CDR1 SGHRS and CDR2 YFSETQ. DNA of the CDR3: TGCGCCAGCACCCTCGGGGGACTAGCGAACGAGCAGTACTTC. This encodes CASTLGGLANEQYF.

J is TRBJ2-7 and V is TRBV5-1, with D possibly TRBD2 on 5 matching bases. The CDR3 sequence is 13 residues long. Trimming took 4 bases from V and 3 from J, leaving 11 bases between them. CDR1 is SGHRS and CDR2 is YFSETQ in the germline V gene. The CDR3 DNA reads TGCGCCAGCAGCCCGTACGGGAACTACGAGCAGTACTTC. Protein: CASSPYGNYEQYF.

DNA of the CDR3: TGTGCCAGCAGTGCGGAGAGGGATACGCAGTATTTT. Its translation is CASSAERDTQYF. This rearrangement joins TRBV28 to TRBJ2-3; D remains unclear. The CDR3 totals 12 residues. The ends were cut back, 5 bases at V and 6 bases at J, with 9 bases in the middle. The V gene's germline CDR1 is MDHEN and CDR2 SYDVKM.

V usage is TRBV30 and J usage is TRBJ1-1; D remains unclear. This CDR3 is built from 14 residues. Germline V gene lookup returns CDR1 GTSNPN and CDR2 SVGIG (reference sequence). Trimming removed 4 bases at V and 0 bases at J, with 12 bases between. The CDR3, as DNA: TGTGCCTGGACGGCCAATACAGTGAACACTGAAGCTTTCTTT. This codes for CAWTANTVNTEAFF.

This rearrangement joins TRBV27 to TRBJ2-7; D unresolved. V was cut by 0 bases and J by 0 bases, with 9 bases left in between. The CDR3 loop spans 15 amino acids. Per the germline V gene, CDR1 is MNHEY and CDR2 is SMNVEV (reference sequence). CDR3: CASSLSLVSSYEQYF. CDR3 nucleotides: TGTGCCAGCAGTTTATCTCTAGTGTCCTCCTACGAGCAGTACTTC.

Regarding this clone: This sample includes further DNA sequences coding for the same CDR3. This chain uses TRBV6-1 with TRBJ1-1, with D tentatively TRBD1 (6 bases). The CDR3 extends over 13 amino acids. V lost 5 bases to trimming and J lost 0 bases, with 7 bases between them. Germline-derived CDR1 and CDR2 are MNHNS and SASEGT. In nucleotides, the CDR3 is TGTGCCAGCAGTAGGGGGATGAACACTGAAGCTTTCTTT. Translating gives CASSRGMNTEAFF.

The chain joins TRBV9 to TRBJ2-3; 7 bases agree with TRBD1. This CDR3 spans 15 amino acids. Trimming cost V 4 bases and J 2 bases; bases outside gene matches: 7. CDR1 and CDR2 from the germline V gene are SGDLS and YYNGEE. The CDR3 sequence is CASSPGGSPTDTQYF. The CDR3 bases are TGTGCCAGCAGCCCAGGGGGTTCCCCCACAGATACGCAGTATTTT. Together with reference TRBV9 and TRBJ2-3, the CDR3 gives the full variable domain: DSGVTQTPKHLITATGQRVTLRCSPRSGDLSVYWYQQSLDQGLQFLIQYYNGEERAKGNILERFSAQQFPDLHSELNLSSLELGDSALYFCASSPGGSPTDTQYFGPGTRLTVL.

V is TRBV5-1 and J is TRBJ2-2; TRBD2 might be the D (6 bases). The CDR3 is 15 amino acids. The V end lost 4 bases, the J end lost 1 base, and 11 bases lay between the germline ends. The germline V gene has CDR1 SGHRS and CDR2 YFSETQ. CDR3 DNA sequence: TGCGCCAGCAGCCCCAGCGGGCGGAACACCGGGGAGCTGTTTTTT. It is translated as CASSPSGRNTGELFF.

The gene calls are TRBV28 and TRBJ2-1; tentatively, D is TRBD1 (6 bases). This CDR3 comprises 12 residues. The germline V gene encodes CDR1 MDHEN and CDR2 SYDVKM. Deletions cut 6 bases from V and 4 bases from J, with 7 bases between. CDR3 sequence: CASSTGYNEQFF. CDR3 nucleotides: TGTGCCAGCAGCACAGGGTACAATGAGCAGTTCTTC.

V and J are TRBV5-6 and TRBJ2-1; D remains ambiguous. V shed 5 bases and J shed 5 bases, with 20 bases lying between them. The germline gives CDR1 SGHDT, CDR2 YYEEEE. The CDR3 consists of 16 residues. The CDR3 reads CASSVHVGGYHNEQFF. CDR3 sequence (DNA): TGTGCCAGCAGTGTTCACGTCGGCGGATACCACAATGAGCAGTTCTTC.

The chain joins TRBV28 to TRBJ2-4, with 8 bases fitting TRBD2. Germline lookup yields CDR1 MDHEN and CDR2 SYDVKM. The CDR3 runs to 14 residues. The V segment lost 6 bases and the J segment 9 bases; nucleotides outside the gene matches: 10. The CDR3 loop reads CASSLSGTAGIQYF. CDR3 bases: TGTGCCAGCAGCCTTAGCGGGACTGCGGGCATTCAGTACTTC.

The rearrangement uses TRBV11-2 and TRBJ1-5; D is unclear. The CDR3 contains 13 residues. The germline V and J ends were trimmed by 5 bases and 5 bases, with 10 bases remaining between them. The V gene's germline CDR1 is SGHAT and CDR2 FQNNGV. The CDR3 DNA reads TGTGCCAGCAGCCGAGGGTATCATCAGCCCCAGCATTTT. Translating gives CASSRGYHQPQHF.

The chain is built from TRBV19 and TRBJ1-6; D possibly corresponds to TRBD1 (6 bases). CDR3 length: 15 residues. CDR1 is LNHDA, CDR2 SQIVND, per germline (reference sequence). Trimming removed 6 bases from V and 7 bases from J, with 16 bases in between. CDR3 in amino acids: CASRLWTANNSPLHF. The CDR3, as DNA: TGTGCCAGTAGGTTGTGGACAGCGAACAATTCACCCCTCCACTTT.

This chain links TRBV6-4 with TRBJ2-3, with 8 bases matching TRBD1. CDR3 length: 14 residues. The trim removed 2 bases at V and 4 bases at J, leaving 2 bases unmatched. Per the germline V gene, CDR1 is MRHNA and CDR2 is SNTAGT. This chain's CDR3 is CASSDTGGPDTQYF. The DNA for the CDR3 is TGTGCCAGCAGTGACACAGGGGGACCAGATACGCAGTATTTT.

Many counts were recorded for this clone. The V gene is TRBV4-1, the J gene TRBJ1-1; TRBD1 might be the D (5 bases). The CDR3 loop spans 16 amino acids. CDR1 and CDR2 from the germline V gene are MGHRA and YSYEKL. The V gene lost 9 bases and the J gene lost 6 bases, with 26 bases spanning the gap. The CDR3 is CASGNPGGPTGAEAFF. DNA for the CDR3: TGCGCCAGTGGGAACCCGGGAGGCCCTACGGGGGCTGAAGCTTTCTTT.

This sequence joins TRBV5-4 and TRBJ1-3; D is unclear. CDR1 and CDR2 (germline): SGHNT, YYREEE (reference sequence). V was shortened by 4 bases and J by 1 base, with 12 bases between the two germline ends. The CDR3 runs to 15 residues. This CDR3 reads CASSQVGRSGNTIYF. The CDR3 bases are TGTGCCAGCAGCCAAGTGGGCAGATCTGGAAACACCATATATTTT.

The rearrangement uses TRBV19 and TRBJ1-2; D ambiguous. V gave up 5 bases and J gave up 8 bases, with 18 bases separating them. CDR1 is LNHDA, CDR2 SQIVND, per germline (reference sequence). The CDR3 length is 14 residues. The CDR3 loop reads CASSPDDRPGGYTF. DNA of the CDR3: TGTGCCAGTAGTCCAGACGACCGGCCGGGGGGCTACACCTTC.

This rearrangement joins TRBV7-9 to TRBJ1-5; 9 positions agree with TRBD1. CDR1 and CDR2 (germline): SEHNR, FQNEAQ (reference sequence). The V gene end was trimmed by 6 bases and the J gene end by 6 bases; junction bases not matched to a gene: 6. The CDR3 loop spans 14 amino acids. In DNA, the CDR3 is TGTGCCAGCAGTTGGGGGACAGGGCTTCAGCCCCAGCATTTT. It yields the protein CASSWGTGLQPQHF.

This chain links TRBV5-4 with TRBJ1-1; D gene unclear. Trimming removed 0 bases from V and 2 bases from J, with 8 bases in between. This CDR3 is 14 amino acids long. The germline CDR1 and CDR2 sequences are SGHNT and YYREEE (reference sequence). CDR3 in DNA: TGTGCCAGCAGCTTGGCCCCCCTAAACACTGAAGCTTTCTTT. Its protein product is CASSLAPLNTEAFF.

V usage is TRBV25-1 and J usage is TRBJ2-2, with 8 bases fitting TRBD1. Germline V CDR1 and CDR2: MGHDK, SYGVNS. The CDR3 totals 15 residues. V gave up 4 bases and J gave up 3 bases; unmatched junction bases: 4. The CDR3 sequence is CASSVRGRDTGELFF. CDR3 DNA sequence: TGTGCCAGCAGTGTCAGGGGGCGAGACACCGGGGAGCTGTTTTTT.

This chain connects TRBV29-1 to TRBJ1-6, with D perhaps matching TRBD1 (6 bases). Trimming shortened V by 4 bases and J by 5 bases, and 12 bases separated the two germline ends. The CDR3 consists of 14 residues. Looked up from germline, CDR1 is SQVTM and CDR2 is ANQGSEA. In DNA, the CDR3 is TGCAGCGTTGGGGGGCCAGACAATAATTCACCCCTCCACTTT. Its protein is CSVGGPDNNSPLHF.

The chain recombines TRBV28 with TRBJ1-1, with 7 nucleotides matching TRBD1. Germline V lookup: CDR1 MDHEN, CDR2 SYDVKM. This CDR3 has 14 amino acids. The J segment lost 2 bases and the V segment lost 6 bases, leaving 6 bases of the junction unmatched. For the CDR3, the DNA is TGTGCCAGCAGCCCGGGACAGCTCAACACTGAAGCTTTCTTT. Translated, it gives CASSPGQLNTEAFF.

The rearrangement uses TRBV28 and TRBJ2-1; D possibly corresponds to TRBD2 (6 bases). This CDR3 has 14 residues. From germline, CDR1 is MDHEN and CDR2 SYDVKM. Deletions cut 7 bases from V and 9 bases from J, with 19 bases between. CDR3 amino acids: CASTIRPSAGEQFF. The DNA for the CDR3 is TGTGCCAGCACAATCCGCCCTAGCGCCGGTGAGCAGTTCTTC. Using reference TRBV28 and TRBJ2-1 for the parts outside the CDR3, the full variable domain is DVKVTQSSRYLVKRTGEKVFLECVQDMDHENMFWYRQDPGLGLRLIYFSYDVKMKEKGDIPEGYSVSREKKERFSLILESASTNQTSMYLCASTIRPSAGEQFFGPGTRLTVL.

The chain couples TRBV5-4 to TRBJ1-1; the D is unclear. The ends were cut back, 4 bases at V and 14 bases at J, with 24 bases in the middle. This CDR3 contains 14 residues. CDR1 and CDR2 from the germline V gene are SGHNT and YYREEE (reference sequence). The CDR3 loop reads CASSPRPEQFNKFF. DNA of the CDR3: TGTGCCAGCAGCCCCAGACCCGAACAGTTTAATAAATTCTTT. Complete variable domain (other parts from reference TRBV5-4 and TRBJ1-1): ETGVTQSPTHLIKTRGQQVTLRCSSQSGHNTVSWYQQALGQGPQFIFQYYREEENGRGNFPPRFSGLQFPNYSSELNVNALELDDSALYLCASSPRPEQFNKFFGQGTRLTVV.

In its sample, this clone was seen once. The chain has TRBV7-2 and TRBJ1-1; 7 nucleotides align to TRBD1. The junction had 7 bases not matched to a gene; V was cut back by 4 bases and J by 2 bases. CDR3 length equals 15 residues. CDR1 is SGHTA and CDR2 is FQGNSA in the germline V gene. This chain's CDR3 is CASSSSTGTNTEAFF. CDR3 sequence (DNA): TGTGCCAGCAGCTCCTCGACAGGGACTAACACTGAAGCTTTCTTT.

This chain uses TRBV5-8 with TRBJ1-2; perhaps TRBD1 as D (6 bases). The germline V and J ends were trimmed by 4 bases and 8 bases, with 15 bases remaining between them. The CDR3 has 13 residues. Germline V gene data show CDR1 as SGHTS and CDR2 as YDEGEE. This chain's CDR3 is CASSLQGLWGYTF. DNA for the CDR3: TGTGCCAGCAGCCTACAGGGTCTCTGGGGCTACACCTTC.